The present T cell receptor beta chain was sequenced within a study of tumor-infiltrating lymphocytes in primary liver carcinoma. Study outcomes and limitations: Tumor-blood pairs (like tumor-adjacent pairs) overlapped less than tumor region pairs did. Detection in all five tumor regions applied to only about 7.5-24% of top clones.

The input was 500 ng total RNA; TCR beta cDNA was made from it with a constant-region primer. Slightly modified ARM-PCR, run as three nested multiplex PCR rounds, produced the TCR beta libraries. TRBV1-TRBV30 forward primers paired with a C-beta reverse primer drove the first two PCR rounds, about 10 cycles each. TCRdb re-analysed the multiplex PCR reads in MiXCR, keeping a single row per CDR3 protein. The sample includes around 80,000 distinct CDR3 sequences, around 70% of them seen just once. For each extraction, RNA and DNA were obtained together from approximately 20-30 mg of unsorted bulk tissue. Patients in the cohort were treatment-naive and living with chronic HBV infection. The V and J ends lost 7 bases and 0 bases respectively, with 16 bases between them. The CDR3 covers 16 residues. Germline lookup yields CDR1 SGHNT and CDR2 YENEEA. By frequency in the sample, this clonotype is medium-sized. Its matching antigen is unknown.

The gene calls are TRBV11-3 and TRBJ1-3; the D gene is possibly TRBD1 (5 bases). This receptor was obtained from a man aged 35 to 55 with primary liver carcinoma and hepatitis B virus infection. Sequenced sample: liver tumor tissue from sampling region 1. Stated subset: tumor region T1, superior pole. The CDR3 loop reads CASTFRWGYSGNTIYF. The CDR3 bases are TGTGCCAGCACCTTCCGGTGGGGCTACTCTGGAAACACCATATATTTT.